The clone carrying this T cell receptor beta chain showed up many times. Antigen: not known. The data were obtained in a study of regulatory T cells in long-lasting Graves disease. Overall study findings and caveats: Under persistent disease, TRBV28, TRBJ1-2 and TRBJ2-5 were used preferentially. The sample size was small, and this may have reduced accuracy.

According to the study, TCR beta libraries were built with iRepertoire HTBI primers and CDR3-region Arm-PCR. TCRdb used MiXCR to reprocess the multiplex PCR reads, holding one entry per CDR3 protein. The sample has 400,000 to 500,000 distinct CDR3 sequences; approximately 16% are singletons. CDR1 is MDHEN and CDR2 is SYDVKM in the germline V gene. This CDR3 contains 13 residues. V was clipped by 5 bases and J by 6 bases; unmatched bases: 5. Time point indicated: newly diagnosed GD, antithyroid drugs for less than 3 months. PBMC-extracted RNA yielded the TCR library. Separately, the same data were catalogued under a study of T cells in Graves' hyperthyroidism and ophthalmopathy. That study adds: From stable hyperthyroidism, ophthalmopathy was set apart by a 13 V-J model.

The specimen was peripheral blood mononuclear cells (PBMCs), collected at new diagnosis, from a patient treated with antithyroid drugs. The receptor comes from a woman between 40 and 50 years old with Graves disease. The V gene is TRBV28, the J gene TRBJ1-1; 8 bases line up with TRBD1. The CDR3 region has the DNA TGTGCCAGCAGTACCGACAGGGGTTCTGAAGCTTTCTTT. Translating gives CASSTDRGSEAFF.